This is a list of T cell receptor beta chains from one sample in a study of molecular identifiers for immune sequencing clone quantification. TCRdb re-derived calls from the PCR reads in MiXCR, one entry per CDR3 protein. Here the sample spans 400,000 to 600,000 distinct CDR3 sequences, roughly a fifth being singletons. Sequences were obtained from naive CD8+ T cells from blood, with Jurkat cell RNA spiked in. These receptors were obtained from a human donor in good health. Some libraries in this study had Jurkat cell RNA spiked in. CDR3s include the opening cysteine and the closing phenylalanine or tryptophan. D genes are given only for firm matches. Expanded clones get a size class; other rows say once, few or many, or leave the size out.

CDR3aa | CDR3nt | v_gene | d_gene | abundance | j_gene | len
CASSQEFAGWNTGELFF | TGTGCCAGCAGCCAAGAGTTCGCAGGGTGGAACACCGGGGAGCTGTTTTTT | TRBV14 | NA | many | TRBJ2-2 | 17
CASSFGGGADTQYF | TGTGCCAGCAGTTTCGGGGGAGGTGCAGATACGCAGTATTTT | TRBV12-3/TRBV12-4 | NA | many | TRBJ2-3 | 14
CASSYWSPQETQYF | TGTGCCAGCAGTTACTGGAGTCCCCAAGAGACCCAGTACTTC | TRBV6-2/TRBV6-3 | NA | few | TRBJ2-5 | 14
CASSYGGPGELFF | TGTGCCAGCAGTTACGGGGGGCCCGGGGAGCTGTTTTTT | TRBV6-5 | NA | few | TRBJ2-2 | 13
CASSLTYRYNEQFF | TGTGCCAGCAGCTTAACCTATCGTTACAATGAGCAGTTCTTC | TRBV7-9 | NA | few | TRBJ2-1 | 14
CASSLSQGIQPQRF | TGTGCCAGCAGTTTATCTCAGGGAATTCAGCCCCAGCGTTTT | TRBV27 | NA | NA | TRBJ1-5 | 14
CASSEGVVGNQPQHF | TGCGCCAGCAGTGAAGGGGTGGTGGGCAATCAGCCCCAGCATTTT | TRBV10-2 | NA | NA | TRBJ1-5 | 15
CASSYYRDQETQYF | TGTGCCAGCAGTTACTACAGGGATCAAGAGACCCAGTACTTC | TRBV6-2/TRBV6-3 | NA | many | TRBJ2-5 | 14
CASSLETGTGSEKLFF | TGTGCCAGCAGCTTAGAAACCGGGACAGGGAGCGAAAAACTGTTTTTT | TRBV7-2 | TRBD1 | many | TRBJ1-4 | 16
CASSEGEGMQYF | TGTGCCAGCAGTGAAGGGGAAGGAATGCAGTACTTC | TRBV11-3 | NA | NA | TRBJ2-7 | 12
CSVPATDTQYF | TGCAGCGTTCCGGCTACAGATACGCAGTATTTT | TRBV29-1 | NA | many | TRBJ2-3 | 11
CASSLPGRGTYNEQFF | TGTGCCAGCAGTCTACCCGGCAGGGGGACCTACAATGAGCAGTTCTTC | TRBV27 | TRBD1 | few | TRBJ2-1 | 16
CASSQAPGINTEAFF | TGCGCCAGCAGCCAAGCCCCAGGCATAAACACTGAAGCTTTCTTT | TRBV4-1 | NA | NA | TRBJ1-1 | 15
CASSYGQGFTTEAFF | TGTGCCAGCAGCTACGGACAGGGATTTACCACTGAAGCTTTCTTT | TRBV11-2 | TRBD1 | NA | TRBJ1-1 | 15
CASSLTYRDRGDQPQHF | TGTGCCAGCAGTTTAACGTACCGGGACAGGGGCGATCAGCCCCAGCATTTT | TRBV28 | TRBD1 | many | TRBJ1-5 | 17
CASSQAGSGTEAFF | TGTGCCAGCAGCCAAGCGGGTAGCGGCACTGAAGCTTTCTTT | TRBV3-1 | NA | few | TRBJ1-1 | 14
CSARAQGGRGEQYF | TGCAGTGCTAGAGCCCAGGGGGGGCGCGGAGAGCAGTACTTC | TRBV20-1 | NA | NA | TRBJ2-7 | 14
CAWSAGSNTGELFF | TGTGCCTGGAGTGCCGGGTCGAACACCGGGGAGCTGTTTTTT | TRBV30 | NA | many | TRBJ2-2 | 14
CASSLSGRADQTYF | TGTGCCAGCAGCCTCAGCGGGAGGGCCGACCAGACGTACTTC | TRBV7-9 | TRBD2 | few | TRBJ2-7 | 14
CASSSLAGASNQPQHF | TGTGCCAGCAGTTCGCTTGCGGGGGCTAGCAATCAGCCCCAGCATTTT | TRBV28 | NA | many | TRBJ1-5 | 16
CASSFGQGGNQPHHF | TGTGCCAGCAGTTTCGGGCAGGGGGGCAATCAGCCCCACCATTTT | TRBV12-3/TRBV12-4 | TRBD1 | NA | TRBJ1-5 | 15
CASSHETSGSTDTQYF | TGTGCCAGCAGCCATGAGACTAGCGGGAGCACAGATACGCAGTATTTT | TRBV4-2 | TRBD2 | few | TRBJ2-3 | 16
CAWRAGLAGGADTQYF | TGTGCCTGGAGGGCCGGACTAGCGGGGGGCGCAGATACGCAGTATTTT | TRBV30 | TRBD2 | few | TRBJ2-3 | 16
CASSLGFSRNTEAFF | TGTGCCAGCAGCTTAGGGTTCAGTCGGAACACTGAAGCTTTCTTT | TRBV7-2 | NA | many | TRBJ1-1 | 15
CSASPLAGAHEQYF | TGCAGTGCTAGCCCACTAGCGGGAGCACACGAGCAGTACTTC | TRBV20-1 | TRBD2 | NA | TRBJ2-7 | 14
CASSPNSLLYQETQYF | TGTGCCAGCAGCCCGAACAGTCTTTTGTACCAAGAGACCCAGTACTTC | TRBV27 | NA | NA | TRBJ2-5 | 16